This entry lists 19 T cell receptor beta chains sequenced from one sample in a study of cytomegalovirus exposure and HLA in healthy donors. 13 Jbeta primers and 60 Vbeta primers were used for the PCR. Repertoires were generated with immunoSEQ multiplex PCR, while TCRdb's copy carries only in-frame clones and drops some. Of fewer than 200,000 clones in the sample, approximately 80% were seen once. Sequenced: PBMCs. The receptors here all came from a woman under 30 in good health and CMV-seronegative.

The CDR3, as DNA: TGTGCCAGCAGTGACAGGGGAAAAGGGAACACTGAAGCTTTCTTT. Its protein product is CASSDRGKGNTEAFF. The chain links TRBV6-6 to TRBJ1-1; 8 bases are shared with TRBD1. The CDR3 is 15 residues long. J was trimmed by 1 base and V by 5 bases; bases with no gene match: 6. Germline assignment: CDR1 MNHNY and CDR2 SVGAGI (reference sequence).

This chain uses TRBV19 with TRBJ2-5; 7 positions match TRBD1. Looked up from germline, CDR1 is LNHDA and CDR2 is SQIVND (reference sequence). V gave up 4 bases and J gave up 2 bases; unmatched junction bases: 10. The CDR3 is 16 amino acids. CDR3 DNA: TGTGCCAGTAGTACCCTGGGACAGAAACTACAAGAGACCCAGTACTTC. Translated: CASSTLGQKLQETQYF.

The genes are TRBV6-5 and TRBJ1-5; possibly TRBD1 for D (5 bases). The CDR3 consists of 14 residues. CDR1 is MNHEY, CDR2 SVGAGI, per germline. V was shortened by 5 bases and J by 7 bases, with 15 bases between the two germline ends. Written as DNA, the CDR3 is TGTGCCAGCAGTCGGACACCCGAGGCCCAGCCCCAGCATTTT. It encodes CASSRTPEAQPQHF.

This clone qualifies as medium-sized. The V call is TRBV29-1, the J call TRBJ2-1; 8 nucleotides line up with TRBD2. The CDR3 runs to 16 residues. Germline V CDR1 and CDR2: SQVTM, ANQGSEA. The V segment lost 3 bases and the J segment 4 bases; nucleotides outside the gene matches: 11. CDR3 sequence (DNA): TGCAGCGTTGACGGGGTAAGCGGGAGAGCATACAATGAGCAGTTCTTC. This encodes CSVDGVSGRAYNEQFF.

This clone turned up a few times. Within the sample, other DNA sequences also encode this same CDR3. The chain couples TRBV5-1 to TRBJ2-3; 8 nucleotides agree with TRBD1. The CDR3 contains 14 residues. The junction had 5 bases not matched to a gene; V was cut back by 4 bases and J by 4 bases. CDR1 SGHRS and CDR2 YFSETQ come from the germline V gene. For the CDR3, the DNA is TGCGCCAGCAGCCTCGGACAGGGAGCAGATACGCAGTATTTT. Protein: CASSLGQGADTQYF.

This chain uses TRBV20-1 with TRBJ1-4; D remains ambiguous. The CDR3 has 11 amino acids. Germline assignment: CDR1 DFQATT and CDR2 SNEGSKA (reference sequence). V lost 6 bases, J lost 6 bases, and 8 bases lay in between. This CDR3 reads CSAELHEKLFF. The CDR3 DNA sequence: TGCAGTGCGGAGCTCCATGAAAAACTGTTTTTT.

V is TRBV5-1 and J is TRBJ1-4, with TRBD1 as a possible D gene (6 bases). From germline, CDR1 is SGHRS and CDR2 YFSETQ. The V gene lost 3 bases and the J gene lost 5 bases, with 8 bases spanning the gap. This CDR3 is built from 13 residues. The CDR3 loop is CASSSDRNEKLFF. The CDR3 nucleotides are TGCGCCAGCAGCTCAGACAGGAATGAAAAACTGTTTTTT.

The V and J genes are TRBV9 and TRBJ2-3, with 13 bases aligning to TRBD2. J gave up 4 bases and V 4 bases, and 12 bases lay outside the gene matches. Germline CDR1 and CDR2: SGDLS and YYNGEE. The CDR3 is 18 residues long. The CDR3 sequence: CASSPRGGLAGLPDTQYF. DNA for the CDR3: TGTGCCAGCAGCCCCCGAGGGGGACTAGCGGGGTTGCCAGATACGCAGTATTTT.

The gene calls are TRBV15 and TRBJ2-1, with D perhaps matching TRBD2 (5 bases). Trimming shortened V by 4 bases and J by 0 bases, and 16 bases separated the two germline ends. Germline V gene sequence: CDR1 LNHNV, CDR2 YYDKDF (reference sequence). The length of the CDR3 is 17 residues. The CDR3 DNA follows: TGTGCCACCAGCATATCGGGAAGGGAGAGCTCCTACAATGAGCAGTTCTTC. Protein product: CATSISGRESSYNEQFF.

This clone was counted between two and nine times. The chain employs TRBV29-1 and TRBJ2-4, with TRBD1 matching 10 bases. This CDR3 is 12 amino acids long. Germline trimming cut 5 bases from V and 8 bases from J; bases unmatched to any gene: 3. CDR1 SQVTM and CDR2 ANQGSEA come from the germline V gene. CDR3 DNA: TGCAGCGTTATCGGGACAGGGGACATTCAGTACTTC. It is translated as CSVIGTGDIQYF. Filled out from reference TRBV29-1 and TRBJ2-4, the complete variable domain reads SAVISQKPSRDICQRGTSLTIQCQVDSQVTMMFWYRQQPGQSLTLIATANQGSEATYESGFVIDKFPISRPNLTFSTLTVSNMSPEDSSIYLCSVIGTGDIQYFGAGTRLSVL.

The sample holds a few counts of this clone. The J gene is TRBJ2-1, the V gene TRBV27; D might be TRBD1 (5 bases). The CDR3 covers 13 residues. The V gene lost 3 bases and the J gene lost 3 bases, with 6 bases spanning the gap. Germline V gene sequence: CDR1 MNHEY, CDR2 SMNVEV (reference sequence). CDR3 protein: CASSFDSYNEQFF. CDR3 in DNA: TGTGCCAGCAGTTTCGACAGCTACAATGAGCAGTTCTTC.

The gene calls are TRBV5-5 and TRBJ2-2; D may be TRBD1 (6 bases). The CDR3 is 18 residues long. Germline loops: CDR1 SGHKS, CDR2 YYEKEE (reference sequence). Trimming left V 9 bases short and J 2 bases short, with 26 bases between. CDR3 in amino acids: CATTKAGTGTLNTGELFF. The CDR3 DNA reads as TGTGCCACAACTAAAGCTGGCACCGGGACATTAAACACCGGGGAGCTGTTTTTT.

This clone was observed once. The chain employs TRBV4-2 and TRBJ1-2; 7 positions match TRBD1. This CDR3 has 17 residues. Germline loops: CDR1 LGHNA, CDR2 YNFKEQ. V lost 0 bases and J lost 7; bases outside the gene matches: 14. The CDR3 coding sequence is TGTGCCAGCAGCCAAGATGGGGGAACCGGACAGGCCTCTGGCTACACCTTC. It codes for CASSQDGGTGQASGYTF.

V usage is TRBV7-9 and J usage is TRBJ2-7; 8 bases are shared with TRBD2. Trimming removed 2 bases from V and 6 bases from J; junction bases left unmatched: 9. From germline, CDR1 is SEHNR and CDR2 FQNEAQ (reference sequence). The CDR3 runs 15 residues. The CDR3 spells CASSLFPGGPGEQYF. CDR3 nucleotide sequence: TGTGCCAGCAGCTTATTTCCGGGAGGGCCCGGCGAGCAGTACTTC.

The chain couples TRBV4-2 to TRBJ2-1; 8 bases map to TRBD2. CDR3 length: 17 amino acids. Germline CDR1 reads LGHNA; CDR2 reads YNFKEQ. Trimming removed 3 bases from V and 3 bases from J; junction bases left unmatched: 10. In nucleotides, the CDR3 is TGTGCCAGCAGCCAGAGGGCACTAGCGGAAATCTACAATGAGCAGTTCTTC. This sequence encodes CASSQRALAEIYNEQFF.

Only one count was recorded for this clone. V and J are TRBV10-3 and TRBJ1-2; D not certain. CDR1 and CDR2 from the germline V gene are ENHRY and SYGVKD. Trimming removed 0 bases from V and 8 bases from J, with 7 bases in between. This CDR3 is built from 12 residues. CDR3 region: CAISESREGYTF. In nucleotides, the CDR3 is TGTGCCATCAGTGAGTCACGGGAAGGCTACACCTTC.

The gene calls are TRBV5-6 and TRBJ2-5; 8 bases are shared with TRBD1. Germline V CDR1 and CDR2: SGHDT, YYEEEE. The CDR3 is made up of 15 amino acids. Unmatched junction bases numbered 12, after V lost 6 bases and J lost 5 bases. The CDR3 DNA reads as TGTGCCAGCACCCGCGCCGGGACAGGTTTCGAGACCCAGTACTTC. Protein: CASTRAGTGFETQYF.

The V gene is TRBV5-4, the J gene TRBJ1-2; 10 bases fit TRBD1. The CDR3 is 14 residues long. The J segment lost 4 bases and the V segment lost 0 bases, leaving 0 bases of the junction unmatched. From germline, CDR1 is SGHNT and CDR2 YYREEE (reference sequence). CDR3 sequence: CASSLGTGGYGYTF. The DNA of the CDR3 is TGTGCCAGCAGCTTGGGGACAGGGGGCTATGGCTACACCTTC.

V and J are TRBV4-2 and TRBJ2-1; 11 nucleotides agree with TRBD2. This CDR3 is 15 amino acids long. In germline, CDR1 is LGHNA, CDR2 YNFKEQ. V dropped 4 bases and J dropped 6; count of bases not matched to a gene: 5. Here the CDR3 reads CASSPGLAEANEQFF. As DNA, the CDR3 is TGTGCCAGCAGCCCGGGACTAGCGGAGGCCAATGAGCAGTTCTTC.